The clone carrying this T cell receptor (beta chain) was detected only a few times. The target antigen is unknown. This sample includes further DNA sequences coding for the same CDR3. The V end lost 5 bases, the J end lost 5 bases, and 9 bases lay between the germline ends. The germline CDR1 and CDR2 sequences are MDHEN and SYDVKM. The CDR3 is 12 residues long. Culture lasted 10 days before CD4+ T cell isolation. Participants were vaccinated with two doses of either the BNT162b2 or mRNA-1273 vaccine. It was on days 3 and 7 that half the medium was replaced with IL-2 medium. Assay: immunoSEQ multiplex PCR; the TCRdb copy retains only in-frame clones and omits some. The sample holds tens of thousands of clones; 74% are singletons and the top ten take 2% to 2.5%. This sample was taken from a study of vaccination effects on CD4 cells after COVID-19. For the study at large: ViraFEST expansion of antigen-specific CD4+ T cells with viral peptide pools preceded sequencing. The second dose preceded post-vaccine samples by a median of 72 days. General study results and limits: Researchers report that only 1 of 255 vaccine-induced clones in healthy vaccinees cross-reacted with common cold coronaviruses.

The chain links TRBV28 to TRBJ1-2; no firm D call. This TCR derives from a human donor who received a COVID-19 vaccine. The material was CD4+ T cells from PBMCs cultured without peptide, obtained after COVID-19 vaccination. CDR3 sequence reads: CASSPGFYGYTF. The CDR3 DNA follows: TGTGCCAGCAGTCCTGGGTTTTATGGCTACACCTTC.